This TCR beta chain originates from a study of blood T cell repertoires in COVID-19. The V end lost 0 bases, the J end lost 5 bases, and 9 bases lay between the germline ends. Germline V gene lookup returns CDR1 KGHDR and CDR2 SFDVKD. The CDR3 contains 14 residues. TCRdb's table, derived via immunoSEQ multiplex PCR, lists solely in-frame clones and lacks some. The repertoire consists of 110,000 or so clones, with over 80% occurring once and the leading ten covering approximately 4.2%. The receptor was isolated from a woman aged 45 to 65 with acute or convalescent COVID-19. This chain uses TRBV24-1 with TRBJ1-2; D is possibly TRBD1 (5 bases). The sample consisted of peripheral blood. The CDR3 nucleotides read TGTGCCACCAGTGATTTGCTGACAGAATATGGCTACACCTTC. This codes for CATSDLLTEYGYTF.